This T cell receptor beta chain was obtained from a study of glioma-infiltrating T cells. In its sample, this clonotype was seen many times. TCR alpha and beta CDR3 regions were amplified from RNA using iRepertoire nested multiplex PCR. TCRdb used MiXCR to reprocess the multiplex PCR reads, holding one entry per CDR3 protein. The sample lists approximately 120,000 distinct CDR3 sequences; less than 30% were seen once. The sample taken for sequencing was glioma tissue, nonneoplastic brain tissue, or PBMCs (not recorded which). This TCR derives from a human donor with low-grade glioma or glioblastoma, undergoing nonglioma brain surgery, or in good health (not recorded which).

DNA of the CDR3: TGCAGTGCCCGACTCGGGAGCTCCTACGAGCAGTACTTC. Encoded protein: CSARLGSSYEQYF. The J gene is TRBJ2-7, the V gene TRBV20-1; D is perhaps TRBD2 (6 bases). CDR3 length equals 13 residues. V lost 6 bases and J lost 0, with 12 bases in between. Germline assignment: CDR1 DFQATT and CDR2 SNEGSKA (reference sequence).